A single sample gave rise to the 15 T cell receptor beta chains below, sequenced in a study of monozygotic twins with inflammatory bowel disease. Using the 5' RACE reads, TCRdb records one entry per CDR3 protein without DNA. The sample includes hundreds of thousands of distinct CDR3 sequences. Sequenced input: blood. These receptors originate from a human donor with ulcerative colitis or Crohn's disease, or a healthy co-twin of an affected twin (not recorded which).

The J gene is TRBJ1-4, the V gene TRBV5-1; TCRdb reports TRBD1, a call that lacks DNA to check it against. Germline lookup yields CDR1 SGHRS and CDR2 YFSETQ. The CDR3 has 15 amino acids. The CDR3 is CASSVSTGAGEKLFF.

The chain has TRBV7-2 and TRBJ1-5; with no DNA, the TCRdb D assignment of TRBD1 cannot be verified. CDR1 and CDR2 (germline): SGHTA, FQGNSA. The CDR3 runs 17 residues. This CDR3 is CASSLQGAPYSNQPQHF.

This chain joins TRBV19 and TRBJ2-6; with no DNA, the TCRdb D assignment of TRBD1 cannot be verified. Germline lookup yields CDR1 LNHDA and CDR2 SQIVND (reference sequence). The CDR3 loop spans 16 amino acids. The CDR3 loop reads CASTLPGNSGANVLTF.

The V and J genes are TRBV21-1 and TRBJ1-2. TRBV21-1 is assigned pseudogene status. The CDR3 runs 15 residues. The CDR3 loop reads CASSKGLNLNYGYTF.

CDR3 in amino acids: CASSPRLTGELFF. V usage is TRBV12-3 or TRBV12-4 and J usage is TRBJ2-2; TCRdb's D gene call, TRBD1, goes unchecked for lack of DNA. This CDR3 is built from 13 residues.

The gene calls are TRBV12-3 or TRBV12-4 and TRBJ1-1; the D gene TCRdb calls, TRBD1, cannot be checked with no DNA. The CDR3 spans 13 residues. This CDR3 reads CASSALGKSEAFF.

The CDR3 is CSVEVNSGNTIYF. The chain has TRBV29-1 and TRBJ1-3. Germline V gene data show CDR1 as SQVTM and CDR2 as ANQGSEA. The CDR3 length is 13 residues.

The CDR3 protein is CASSLEPGSNSPLHF. The rearrangement joins TRBV11-2 to TRBJ1-6; TCRdb's D call, TRBD1, is unchecked because there is no DNA. CDR3 size: 15 residues. The V gene's germline CDR1 is SGHAT and CDR2 FQNNGV.

This chain joins TRBV12-3 or TRBV12-4 and TRBJ2-3; TCRdb reports TRBD1, a call that lacks DNA to check it against. The CDR3 is made up of 14 amino acids. The CDR3 loop reads CASRRQGGSDTQYF.

J is TRBJ2-3 and V is TRBV11-2; no DNA is available, so the TRBD1 call from TCRdb remains unchecked. Germline V gene sequence: CDR1 SGHAT, CDR2 FQNNGV. The CDR3 spans 16 residues. CDR3 region: CASSLGTGVGTDTQYF.

This chain uses TRBV6-1 with TRBJ1-4; the D gene TCRdb calls, TRBD1, cannot be checked with no DNA. Per germline, CDR1 MNHNS and CDR2 SASEGT. There are 14 residues in the CDR3. CDR3 residues: CASRRGTGYEKLFF.

The CDR3 spells CAISATGGSNQPQHF. The J gene is TRBJ1-5, the V gene TRBV10-3; the D gene TCRdb calls, TRBD1, cannot be checked with no DNA. Germline assignment: CDR1 ENHRY and CDR2 SYGVKD. The CDR3 totals 15 residues.

The gene calls are TRBV20-1 and TRBJ2-5; TCRdb's D gene call, TRBD1, goes unchecked for lack of DNA. CDR1 and CDR2 (germline): DFQATT, SNEGSKA (reference sequence). The CDR3 spans 12 residues. The CDR3 loop reads CSASRGQETQYF.

The chain is built from TRBV7-2 and TRBJ2-3. The germline V gene encodes CDR1 SGHTA and CDR2 FQGNSA. CDR3 size: 17 residues. The CDR3 here is CASSSFGPVLVTDTQYF. The full variable domain, its missing parts supplied by reference TRBV7-2 and TRBJ2-3, is GAGVSQSPSNKVTEKGKDVELRCDPISGHTALYWYRQSLGQGLEFLIYFQGNSAPDKSGLPSDRFSAERTGGSVSTLTIQRTQQEDSAVYLCASSSFGPVLVTDTQYFGPGTRLTVL.

The V gene is TRBV5-1, the J gene TRBJ2-1; as DNA is missing, the TRBD2 call by TCRdb cannot be tested. The germline gives CDR1 SGHRS, CDR2 YFSETQ. CDR3 length equals 15 residues. The CDR3 is CASSLATSGHNEQFF.